Each of the 30 T cell receptor beta chains below was sequenced from the same sample in a study of human T cells and chemical hapten exposure (dated by TCRdb to about 2021). The sample's time point label is to be understood as: pre-sensitization, week 0. The treatment or condition label on this specimen signifies: therapeutic diphenylcyclopropenone sensitization with weekly scalp DPC. Receptors were amplified or captured by RACE. Sequencing used a NextSeq 500. In-frame beta chains were kept once TCRdb had trimmed the public reads at Q25 with fastp and called clones with MiXCR. Each record represents a unique CDR3 protein, reported with the most common genes and DNA among its rows. The sample has 250,000 or so distinct CDR3 sequences on record, over 7.5% of them singletons. In total, the top ten clones hold more than 1% of the sample. The sequenced sample was whole blood, obtained in connection with sensitization to the hapten diphenylcyclopropenone (DPC). Source of these receptors: a young man with alopecia areata. Some clones in this sample may be carry-over from other donors' samples.

V usage is TRBV7-2 and J usage is TRBJ1-1, with TRBD1 identical over 8 bases. CDR3 length equals 16 residues. V trimming: 2 bases; J trimming: 11 bases; junction bases outside the gene matches: 16. Germline CDR1 and CDR2: SGHTA and FQGNSA. The CDR3 here is CASSLKVGQGARRAFF. The CDR3 DNA reads TGTGCCAGCAGCTTAAAGGTCGGGCAGGGGGCCCGGCGGGCTTTCTTT.

This clonotype showed up just a few times. The rearrangement joins TRBV28 to TRBJ2-3; D is unclear. The germline V gene has CDR1 MDHEN and CDR2 SYDVKM. With 7 bases removed from V and 4 bases from J, the gap between germline ends came to 15 bases. The CDR3 has 14 residues. CDR3 sequence: CASNGWSLSDTQYF. The CDR3 nucleotides are TGTGCCAGCAACGGGTGGAGCCTCTCAGATACGCAGTATTTT.

This clonotype was seen ten or more times. This chain joins TRBV9 and TRBJ1-3; D unclear. The CDR3 has 17 amino acids. CDR1 is SGDLS and CDR2 is YYNGEE in the germline V gene. Trimming removed 3 bases from V and 1 base from J, with 17 bases in between. Here the CDR3 reads CASSGGAGGRSGNTIYF. CDR3 sequence (DNA): TGTGCCAGCAGCGGGGGAGCGGGCGGCCGATCTGGAAACACCATATATTTT.

The genes are TRBV10-3 and TRBJ1-6; D possibly corresponds to TRBD1 (6 bases). CDR1 and CDR2 from the germline V gene are ENHRY and SYGVKD. The CDR3 has 16 residues. V was clipped by 5 bases and J by 7 bases, with 18 bases between them. CDR3 nucleotides: TGTGCCATCAGTCTTACGTCTTCCCAGGGGAATTCACCCCTCCACTTT. Its protein is CAISLTSSQGNSPLHF.

This clonotype was detected only a few times. The chain has TRBV5-1 and TRBJ2-3; D ambiguous. The CDR3 length is 14 residues. CDR1 is SGHRS, CDR2 YFSETQ, per germline. Trimming stripped 4 bases from V and 3 bases from J, with 12 bases between. The CDR3 DNA is TGCGCCAGCAGCACGCGCTCGGCGACAGATACGCAGTATTTT. Its translation is CASSTRSATDTQYF. The complete variable domain, with remaining parts taken from reference TRBV5-1 and TRBJ2-3, reads KAGVTQTPRYLIKTRGQQVTLSCSPISGHRSVSWYQQTPGQGLQFLFEYFSETQRNKGNFPGRFSGRQFSNSRSEMNVSTLELGDSALYLCASSTRSATDTQYFGPGTRLTVL.

The V call is TRBV12-3 or TRBV12-4, the J call TRBJ1-1, with D perhaps TRBD1 (6 bases). This CDR3 is built from 14 residues. With 3 bases removed from V and 6 bases from J, the gap between germline ends came to 14 bases. CDR3 amino acids: CASSFRDTGPEAFF. The CDR3 DNA sequence: TGTGCCAGCAGTTTCCGGGACACGGGGCCTGAAGCTTTCTTT.

The V gene is TRBV4-1, the J gene TRBJ2-1, with 12 bases identical to TRBD2. Germline values: CDR1 MGHRA, CDR2 YSYEKL. The trim removed 0 bases at V and 7 bases at J, leaving 7 bases unmatched. The CDR3 sequence is 17 residues long. The CDR3 spells CASSQDPTSGGRNEQFF. The DNA of the CDR3 is TGCGCCAGCAGCCAAGATCCGACTAGCGGGGGACGAAATGAGCAGTTCTTC.

This clonotype has only a few counts. The V call is TRBV2, the J call TRBJ2-2; the match to TRBD1 covers 7 bases. After removal of 6 bases from V and 1 base from J, the junction contained 8 bases not matched to a gene. CDR3 size: 16 residues. Germline CDR1 reads SNHLY; CDR2 reads FYNNEI. In nucleotides, the CDR3 is TGTGCCAGCAGAGGGGAGACAGGGCGGAACACCGGGGAGCTGTTTTTT. Translated: CASRGETGRNTGELFF.

This clonotype came up many times. The V gene is TRBV9, the J gene TRBJ2-6; no clear D gene. The V gene lost 0 bases and the J gene lost 0 bases, with 4 bases spanning the gap. CDR1 SGDLS and CDR2 YYNGEE come from the germline V gene. The CDR3 extends over 15 amino acids. In DNA, the CDR3 is TGTGCCAGCAGCGTAGCAGTCTCTGGGGCCAACGTCCTGACTTTC. Translating it yields CASSVAVSGANVLTF.

This clonotype turned up a few times. J is TRBJ2-1 and V is TRBV20-1; D uncertain. V lost 1 base, J lost 7 bases, and 17 bases lay in between. Per the germline V gene, CDR1 is DFQATT and CDR2 is SNEGSKA (reference sequence). CDR3 length: 15 residues. CDR3 region: CSARVPGPWANEQFF. The CDR3 region has the DNA TGCAGTGCTAGAGTTCCTGGACCGTGGGCGAATGAGCAGTTCTTC.

This clonotype has a count of ten or more. CDR3 coding DNA: TGTGCCAGCAGTTTAAGGGCAGGGAACGCCTACGAGCAGTACTTC. Translated, it gives CASSLRAGNAYEQYF. The chain is built from TRBV12-3 or TRBV12-4 and TRBJ2-7, with D maybe TRBD1 (5 bases). Between the trimmed V and J ends, which lost 2 bases and 2 bases, there was a span of 13 bases. The CDR3 spans 15 residues.

The CDR3 DNA sequence: TGTGCCAGCAGAACGGCGAACACCGGGGAGCTGTTTTTT. This translates into CASRTANTGELFF. The V call is TRBV6-1, the J call TRBJ2-2; D unresolved. Germline V gene data show CDR1 as MNHNS and CDR2 as SASEGT. The CDR3 spans 13 residues. Trimming pared 6 bases from V and 0 bases from J, leaving 5 bases between.

This clonotype was observed many times. The gene calls are TRBV28 and TRBJ1-6; unclear D gene. The ends were cut back, 6 bases at V and 6 bases at J, with 15 bases in the middle. This CDR3 has 15 amino acids. CDR1 is MDHEN and CDR2 is SYDVKM in the germline V gene. CDR3 region: CASRAGHVGNSPLHF. DNA for the CDR3: TGTGCCAGCAGAGCGGGCCACGTCGGTAATTCACCCCTCCACTTT.

This clonotype was detected a few times. This chain uses TRBV3-1 with TRBJ1-2; maybe TRBD1 (6 bases). CDR3 size: 15 residues. From germline, CDR1 is LGHDT and CDR2 YNNKEL (reference sequence). V lost 6 bases and J lost 0, with 14 bases in between. The CDR3 reads CASRHTGNSNYGYTF. The DNA for the CDR3 is TGTGCCAGCAGGCACACAGGGAACTCTAACTATGGCTACACCTTC.

This chain joins TRBV6-5 and TRBJ1-4; no clear D. The CDR3 is 14 residues long. CDR1 MNHEY and CDR2 SVGAGI come from the germline V gene. The V end was cut by 0 bases, the J end by 5 bases, with 7 bases between. CDR3 residues: CASSYSPANEKLFF. The CDR3 region has the DNA TGTGCCAGCAGTTACTCGCCCGCGAATGAAAAACTGTTTTTT.

The chain carries TRBV11-3 and TRBJ2-1; tentative D call: TRBD1 (5 bases). The CDR3 is 14 amino acids. With 4 bases removed from V and 7 bases from J, the gap between germline ends came to 14 bases. Germline lookup yields CDR1 SGHNT and CDR2 YENEEA. CDR3 sequence: CASSSRSRENEQFF. The CDR3 DNA sequence: TGTGCCAGCAGCTCCCGAAGCAGGGAAAATGAGCAGTTCTTC.

The chain combines TRBV6-5 with TRBJ1-3; a weak D match, TRBD1 (6 bases). V was clipped by 2 bases and J by 8 bases, with 10 bases between them. There are 13 residues in the CDR3. The germline V gene has CDR1 MNHEY and CDR2 SVGAGI. The CDR3 is CASSYAGGDTIYF. DNA of the CDR3: TGTGCCAGCAGTTACGCTGGGGGCGACACCATATATTTT.

There are a few counts of this clonotype. The gene calls are TRBV5-1 and TRBJ2-2, with 12 nucleotides matching TRBD2. Germline V lookup: CDR1 SGHRS, CDR2 YFSETQ. The J segment lost 1 base and the V segment lost 4 bases, leaving 2 bases of the junction unmatched. The CDR3 totals 16 residues. The CDR3 DNA reads as TGCGCCAGCAGCCTGACTAGCGGGGGGAACACCGGGGAGCTGTTTTTT. Translation gives CASSLTSGGNTGELFF. Drawing the rest from reference TRBV5-1 and TRBJ2-2, the complete variable domain is KAGVTQTPRYLIKTRGQQVTLSCSPISGHRSVSWYQQTPGQGLQFLFEYFSETQRNKGNFPGRFSGRQFSNSRSEMNVSTLELGDSALYLCASSLTSGGNTGELFFGEGSRLTVL.

This clonotype showed up just a few times. The chain combines TRBV28 with TRBJ2-3; D may be TRBD2 (6 bases). Looked up from germline, CDR1 is MDHEN and CDR2 is SYDVKM. The V gene lost 8 bases and the J gene lost 0 bases, with 12 bases spanning the gap. The CDR3 runs 14 residues. CDR3 residues: CASGDSLSTDTQYF. In nucleotides, the CDR3 is TGTGCCAGCGGGGACTCGCTTAGCACAGATACGCAGTATTTT.

This clonotype was seen many times. The chain uses TRBV11-2 and TRBJ1-3, with D perhaps TRBD1 (5 bases). V lost 2 bases, J lost 2 bases, and 10 bases lay in between. This CDR3 has 15 amino acids. CDR1 is SGHAT, CDR2 FQNNGV, per germline. CDR3 nucleotide sequence: TGTGCCAGCAGCTTATGGGGGAACCCTGGAAACACCATATATTTT. Translation: CASSLWGNPGNTIYF.

The V and J genes are TRBV7-9 and TRBJ1-1; D ambiguous. The germline V gene has CDR1 SEHNR and CDR2 FQNEAQ (reference sequence). The CDR3 is 12 residues long. V was cut by 3 bases and J by 7 bases, with 9 bases left in between. Here the CDR3 reads CASSFFKGEAFF. The CDR3 region has the DNA TGTGCCAGCAGCTTTTTTAAGGGTGAAGCTTTCTTT.

The chain is built from TRBV7-2 and TRBJ2-5; 11 bases agree with TRBD2. CDR1 and CDR2 (germline): SGHTA, FQGNSA. Trimming removed 3 bases from V and 1 base from J; junction bases left unmatched: 1. The CDR3 spans 15 residues. For the CDR3, the DNA is TGTGCCAGCAGCTTTCTAGCGGGGGGCCAAGAGACCCAGTACTTC. Translated, it gives CASSFLAGGQETQYF.

This chain links TRBV28 with TRBJ1-4; weak D call: TRBD1 (6 bases). This CDR3 is built from 15 residues. In germline, CDR1 is MDHEN, CDR2 SYDVKM. Trimming pared 5 bases from V and 8 bases from J, leaving 18 bases between. CDR3 nucleotides: TGTGCCAGCAGTGCCCCGGGGGCCGGGTCGGAAAAACTGTTTTTT. Its translation: CASSAPGAGSEKLFF.

This chain joins TRBV7-2 and TRBJ2-3; 7 nucleotides align to TRBD2. CDR3 length equals 16 residues. Germline values: CDR1 SGHTA, CDR2 FQGNSA. V lost 2 bases and J lost 3; bases outside the gene matches: 8. The CDR3 is CASSLYGGGGTDTQYF. In nucleotides, the CDR3 is TGTGCCAGCAGCTTATATGGCGGGGGTGGAACAGATACGCAGTATTTT.

This clonotype has a handful of counts. This chain links TRBV20-1 with TRBJ2-5; D tentatively reads TRBD1 or TRBD2 (5 bases each). The CDR3 is made up of 11 amino acids. The V gene lost 4 bases and the J gene lost 5 bases, with 8 bases spanning the gap. The V gene's germline CDR1 is DFQATT and CDR2 SNEGSKA (reference sequence). CDR3 residues: CSAMGVETQYF. CDR3 sequence (DNA): TGCAGTGCTATGGGGGTTGAGACCCAGTACTTC.

This clonotype was seen only a few times. The chain carries TRBV7-8 and TRBJ1-4, with D possibly matching TRBD1 (5 bases). CDR3 length equals 13 residues. The germline V and J ends were trimmed by 6 bases and 5 bases, with 10 bases remaining between them. Germline V gene lookup returns CDR1 SGHVS and CDR2 FQNEAQ. The CDR3 DNA reads as TGTGCCAGCAGTAACCCAGGGAATGAAAAACTGTTTTTT. Amino acids: CASSNPGNEKLFF.

This clonotype was counted between two and nine times. The CDR3 coding sequence is TGCAGTGCTCCCCACCGGGGACAGAGCATGAACACTGAAGCTTTCTTT. The encoded protein is CSAPHRGQSMNTEAFF. This chain joins TRBV20-1 and TRBJ1-1, with 7 bases fitting TRBD1. Germline CDR1 reads DFQATT; CDR2 reads SNEGSKA (reference sequence). The CDR3 contains 16 residues. Germline trimming cut 5 bases from V and 0 bases from J; bases unmatched to any gene: 12.

This clonotype was seen only a few times. CDR3 in DNA: TGCGCCAGCAGCTTGAACGGGGGCTCCTACGAGCAGTACGTC. Translation gives CASSLNGGSYEQYV. The chain links TRBV5-1 to TRBJ2-7; D possibly corresponds to TRBD2 (6 bases). The V and J ends lost 1 base and 0 bases respectively, with 8 bases between them. The CDR3 totals 14 residues. Germline V gene data show CDR1 as SGHRS and CDR2 as YFSETQ.

CDR3 nucleotides: TGTGCCAGCTCAAAAGGGGGCGGCTACGAGCAGTACTTC. The encoded protein is CASSKGGGYEQYF. This sequence joins TRBV18 and TRBJ2-7; 7 bases match TRBD1. CDR1 is KGHSH and CDR2 is LQKENI in the germline V gene. This CDR3 is 13 amino acids long. V shed 5 bases, J shed 3 bases, and the junction held 4 bases outside the gene matches. Together with reference TRBV18 and TRBJ2-7, the CDR3 gives the full variable domain: NAGVMQNPRHLVRRRGQEARLRCSPMKGHSHVYWYRQLPEEGLKFMVYLQKENIIDESGMPKERFSAEFPKEGPSILRIQQVVRGDSAAYFCASSKGGGYEQYFGPGTRLTVT.

V and J are TRBV7-9 and TRBJ1-1; no definite D call. The CDR3 runs 13 residues. Germline values: CDR1 SEHNR, CDR2 FQNEAQ (reference sequence). The ends were cut back, 5 bases at V and 6 bases at J, with 13 bases in the middle. The CDR3 spells CASSPGRTAEAFF. The CDR3 nucleotides are TGTGCCAGCAGCCCGGGCCGTACCGCTGAAGCTTTCTTT.